The 31 T cell receptor beta chains reported below all come from one sample, sequenced in a study of CD8+ T cells in alopecia areata. RNA was extracted and reverse transcribed into cDNA as the sequencing template. Repertoires were generated with immunoSEQ multiplex PCR, while TCRdb's copy carries only in-frame clones and drops some. This table holds 90,000 to 120,000 clones, roughly 89% found once. The treatment denotes: oral pan-JAK inhibitor, 5-10 mg twice daily. The specimen comprised CD8+ T cells sorted from blood, sampled at week 24, from a patient treated with tofacitinib. The receptors here all came from a human donor with alopecia areata.

The chain employs TRBV27 and TRBJ2-7, with D uncertain. V lost 1 base, J lost 3 bases, and 10 bases lay in between. The germline CDR1 and CDR2 sequences are MNHEY and SMNVEV (reference sequence). This CDR3 comprises 14 residues. The CDR3 DNA follows: TGTGCCAGCAGTTTATATGGCACTCTCTACGAGCAGTACTTC. This gives the protein CASSLYGTLYEQYF.

This chain joins TRBV12-5 and TRBJ2-1, with D perhaps TRBD2 (6 bases). V was cut by 1 base and J by 1 base, with 8 bases left in between. Germline CDR1 and CDR2: LGHNT and FRNRAP. CDR3 length equals 15 residues. The CDR3 region has the DNA TGTGCTAGTGGTTTGGCGGGGGTGTCCTACAATGAGCAGTTCTTC. This encodes CASGLAGVSYNEQFF.

DNA for the CDR3: TGTGCCAGCAGCTCCACGGGGGGTTTGCCTGAAGCTTTCTTT. It translates to CASSSTGGLPEAFF. This rearrangement joins TRBV5-5 to TRBJ1-1; perhaps TRBD1 as D (5 bases). The CDR3 runs to 14 residues. V was cut by 3 bases and J by 6 bases, with 15 bases left in between. Germline V gene lookup returns CDR1 SGHKS and CDR2 YYEKEE (reference sequence).

V gene TRBV4-2 combines with J gene TRBJ1-5; 8 bases fit TRBD1. The CDR3 extends over 15 amino acids. J gave up 5 bases and V 0 bases, and 3 bases lay outside the gene matches. CDR1 is LGHNA and CDR2 is YNFKEQ in the germline V gene. The CDR3 protein is CASSQEDRDHQPQHF. As DNA, the CDR3 is TGTGCCAGCAGCCAAGAGGACAGGGATCATCAGCCCCAGCATTTT.

The genes are TRBV4-2 and TRBJ2-7, with 12 bases lining up with TRBD2. The CDR3 covers 16 residues. Germline V gene sequence: CDR1 LGHNA, CDR2 YNFKEQ. J gave up 5 bases and V 2 bases, and 7 bases lay outside the gene matches. The CDR3 loop reads CASSQPLAGGRDEQYF. The DNA of the CDR3 is TGTGCCAGCAGCCAACCTCTAGCGGGGGGGCGGGACGAGCAGTACTTC.

This rearrangement joins TRBV7-9 to TRBJ2-5, with 8 bases fitting TRBD1. The J call could be wrong; TRBJ2-7 is a better fit for the DNA end. Germline lookup yields CDR1 SEHNR and CDR2 FQNEAQ (reference sequence). This CDR3 region has 17 residues. CDR3 sequence (DNA): TGTGCCAGCAGCTCCAACAGGGGGACAGCCATTATCTACGAGCAGTACTTC. Translation gives CASSSNRGTAIIYEQYF.

The rearrangement links TRBV6-5 to TRBJ2-1; tentatively, D is TRBD2 (6 bases). This CDR3 contains 15 residues. Germline CDR1 MNHEY, CDR2 SVGAGI. Trimming shortened V by 6 bases and J by 8 bases, and 20 bases separated the two germline ends. The CDR3 region is CASSPGVGLSHEQFF. The CDR3 DNA reads TGTGCCAGCAGCCCCGGGGTGGGACTCTCGCATGAGCAGTTCTTC.

The chain recombines TRBV7-1 with TRBJ1-2, with TRBD1 matching 9 bases. TRBV7-1 is flagged as an ORF with uncertain function. J was trimmed by 6 bases and V by 7 bases; bases with no gene match: 9. The CDR3 covers 14 residues. The CDR3 DNA reads TGTGCCAGCACCGACGACAGGGGGTGGGATGGCTACACCTTC. Protein: CASTDDRGWDGYTF.

The V gene is TRBV4-2, the J gene TRBJ2-5; maybe TRBD2 (7 bases). The CDR3 consists of 15 residues. The V end was cut by 0 bases, the J end by 1 base, with 9 bases between. Per germline, CDR1 LGHNA and CDR2 YNFKEQ. Here the CDR3 DNA reads TGTGCCAGCAGCCAAGAGGGGGGGCCCCAAGAGACCCAGTACTTC. It specifies CASSQEGGPQETQYF.

This chain links TRBV12-5 with TRBJ2-7; maybe TRBD2 (7 bases). This CDR3 contains 16 residues. V lost 1 base to trimming and J lost 0 bases, with 13 bases between them. Germline CDR1 and CDR2: LGHNT and FRNRAP. CDR3 coding DNA: TGTGCTAGTGGTTTGGATACCGGGGGGCCCTCCTACGAGCAGTACTTC. Encoded protein: CASGLDTGGPSYEQYF. Together with reference TRBV12-5 and TRBJ2-7, the CDR3 gives the full variable domain: DARVTQTPRHKVTEMGQEVTMRCQPILGHNTVFWYRQTMMQGLELLAYFRNRAPLDDSGMPKDRFSAEMPDATLATLKIQPSEPRDSAVYFCASGLDTGGPSYEQYFGPGTRLTVT.

This clone was detected once. The rearrangement uses TRBV7-2 and TRBJ2-1, with 8 bases identical to TRBD2. Germline V gives CDR1 SGHTA, CDR2 FQGNSA. Trimming cost V 4 bases and J 1 base; bases outside gene matches: 6. CDR3 size: 16 residues. The DNA for the CDR3 is TGTGCCAGCAGCTCCCTAGCGGGCGATTCCTACAATGAGCAGTTCTTC. Its protein is CASSSLAGDSYNEQFF.

This chain uses TRBV29-1 with TRBJ1-2; TRBD1 agrees at 7 bases. The CDR3 length is 12 residues. The V gene's germline CDR1 is SQVTM and CDR2 ANQGSEA. V lost 6 bases to trimming and J lost 2 bases; unmatched junction nucleotides: 3. The CDR3 loop is CSVLDRNYGYTF. The CDR3 bases are TGCAGCGTCCTGGACAGGAACTATGGCTACACCTTC.

The rearrangement links TRBV30 to TRBJ2-5; D tentatively reads TRBD1 or TRBD2 (6 bases each). This CDR3 region has 14 residues. The germline V gene encodes CDR1 GTSNPN and CDR2 SVGIG (reference sequence). The germline V and J ends were trimmed by 2 bases and 5 bases, with 15 bases remaining between them. The CDR3 spells CAWSPGAPGETQYF. CDR3 DNA sequence: TGTGCCTGGAGTCCGGGGGCCCCGGGGGAGACCCAGTACTTC.

The J gene is TRBJ1-5, the V gene TRBV19, with unresolved D. V was clipped by 8 bases and J by 3 bases, with 11 bases between them. The CDR3 is 13 amino acids. Per germline, CDR1 LNHDA and CDR2 SQIVND (reference sequence). The CDR3 here is CASYGGFNQPQHF. The CDR3 nucleotides are TGTGCCAGTTATGGAGGGTTCAATCAGCCCCAGCATTTT.

The rearrangement uses TRBV4-3 and TRBJ1-6; 7 nucleotides agree with TRBD1. Germline V lookup: CDR1 LGHNA, CDR2 YSLEER. V was pared by 6 bases and J by 6 bases, with 11 bases of the junction left unmatched. The CDR3 is 16 residues long. The CDR3: CASSHRTGQPNSPLHF. CDR3 coding DNA: TGCGCCAGCAGTCACCGGACAGGCCAGCCTAATTCACCCCTCCACTTT.

The chain couples TRBV15 to TRBJ2-6; D is possibly TRBD2 (5 bases). V was trimmed by 0 bases and J by 4 bases, leaving 13 bases between them. The CDR3 has 17 residues. Germline CDR1 and CDR2: LNHNV and YYDKDF (reference sequence). CDR3 region: CATSRDLGLLGANVLTF. The CDR3 region has the DNA TGTGCCACCAGCAGAGATTTAGGACTCCTGGGGGCCAACGTCCTGACTTTC.

The CDR3 region is CASSDLAEGGAQGKGSGANVLTF. The CDR3, as DNA: TGTGCCAGCAGCGACCTAGCTGAGGGGGGTGCCCAAGGGAAAGGATCCGGGGCCAACGTCCTGACTTTC. The V call is TRBV6-4, the J call TRBJ2-6, with D possibly being TRBD1 or TRBD2 (6 bases each). Deletions cut 6 bases from V and 4 bases from J, with 37 bases between. Per germline, CDR1 MRHNA and CDR2 SNTAGT. The CDR3 has 23 amino acids.

This clone was recorded once. The chain carries TRBV5-1 and TRBJ2-3; 14 positions match TRBD2. This CDR3 has 16 amino acids. Germline CDR1 is SGHRS and CDR2 is YFSETQ. V dropped 3 bases and J dropped 2; count of bases not matched to a gene: 2. The CDR3 protein is CASSSGLAGDTDTQYF. The CDR3 DNA reads TGCGCCAGCAGCTCGGGACTAGCGGGGGACACAGATACGCAGTATTTT. The full variable domain, its missing parts supplied by reference TRBV5-1 and TRBJ2-3, is KAGVTQTPRYLIKTRGQQVTLSCSPISGHRSVSWYQQTPGQGLQFLFEYFSETQRNKGNFPGRFSGRQFSNSRSEMNVSTLELGDSALYLCASSSGLAGDTDTQYFGPGTRLTVL.

The chain uses TRBV30 and TRBJ2-3, with D perhaps assigned TRBD1 or TRBD2 (5 bases each). Germline V gene data show CDR1 as GTSNPN and CDR2 as SVGIG (reference sequence). The CDR3 sequence is 11 residues long. Trimming left V 1 base short and J 7 bases short, with 6 bases between. Here the CDR3 reads CAWSGGHTQYF. As DNA, the CDR3 is TGTGCCTGGAGTGGGGGACATACGCAGTATTTT.

The V gene is TRBV5-4, the J gene TRBJ1-4, with D perhaps TRBD1 (5 bases). This CDR3 has 14 amino acids. The germline CDR1 and CDR2 sequences are SGHNT and YYREEE (reference sequence). The V end was cut by 4 bases, the J end by 8 bases, with 15 bases between. Written as DNA, the CDR3 is TGTGCCAGCAGCCCTATCCCAGGGCCCGAAAAACTGTTTTTT. It codes for CASSPIPGPEKLFF.

The genes are TRBV7-8 and TRBJ2-6, with a weak D call TRBD2 (6 bases). This CDR3 spans 17 amino acids. Deletions cut 5 bases from V and 2 bases from J, with 16 bases between. The germline CDR1 and CDR2 sequences are SGHVS and FQNEAQ. The CDR3 DNA reads TGTGCCAGCAGCCCGCGGGACGGCCGGGCTGGGGCCAACGTCCTGACTTTC. This gives the protein CASSPRDGRAGANVLTF.

The chain links TRBV5-1 to TRBJ2-7; 8 bases are shared with TRBD1. The CDR3 has 14 amino acids. The germline CDR1 and CDR2 sequences are SGHRS and YFSETQ. V trimming: 4 bases; J trimming: 3 bases; junction bases outside the gene matches: 6. The CDR3 loop is CASSQDRADYEQYF. CDR3 nucleotides: TGCGCCAGCAGCCAGGACAGGGCCGACTACGAGCAGTACTTC.

The gene calls are TRBV7-9 and TRBJ2-5, with 14 bases aligning to TRBD2. The CDR3 sequence is 18 residues long. Germline CDR1 is SEHNR and CDR2 is FQNEAQ (reference sequence). With V trimmed by 4 bases and J by 1 base, 8 bases remained unmatched. The CDR3 is CASSSGLAGGRVQETQYF. As DNA, the CDR3 is TGTGCCAGCAGCTCCGGACTAGCGGGGGGCCGGGTCCAAGAGACCCAGTACTTC.

The chain carries TRBV27 and TRBJ2-1; D is uncertain. Germline loops: CDR1 MNHEY, CDR2 SMNVEV (reference sequence). The V gene lost 6 bases and the J gene lost 5 bases, with 8 bases spanning the gap. The CDR3 has 12 residues. The CDR3 DNA is TGTGCCAGCAGCCCTCTGAACAATGAGCAGTTCTTC. Translation: CASSPLNNEQFF.

The gene calls are TRBV5-1 and TRBJ2-5; D tentatively fits TRBD1 or TRBD2 (5 bases each). Per germline, CDR1 SGHRS and CDR2 YFSETQ. CDR3 length: 16 amino acids. The V end lost 1 base, the J end lost 0 bases, and 13 bases lay between the germline ends. CDR3 sequence (DNA): TGCGCCAGCAGCTTGTGGGGGATGGAGGACCAAGAGACCCAGTACTTC. This sequence encodes CASSLWGMEDQETQYF.

The chain is built from TRBV6-1 and TRBJ2-7; TRBD1 aligns across 8 bases. The CDR3 covers 18 residues. The V gene end was trimmed by 4 bases and the J gene end by 0 bases; junction bases not matched to a gene: 14. Per the germline V gene, CDR1 is MNHNS and CDR2 is SASEGT. CDR3 sequence (DNA): TGTGCCAGCAGTGGGGACAGGATTCGACTTTTCAGCTCCTACGAGCAGTACTTC. Amino acid sequence: CASSGDRIRLFSSYEQYF.

The V call is TRBV14, the J call TRBJ2-3; no clear D. Trimming pared 5 bases from V and 0 bases from J, leaving 9 bases between. In germline, CDR1 is SGHDN, CDR2 FVKESK. The CDR3 is 14 amino acids. CDR3 loop: CASSSDRSTDTQYF. DNA for the CDR3: TGTGCCAGCAGCTCCGATCGCAGCACAGATACGCAGTATTTT.

The chain is built from TRBV9 and TRBJ2-7; TRBD1 is a possible D gene (5 bases). Germline assignment: CDR1 SGDLS and CDR2 YYNGEE. The V gene lost 4 bases and the J gene lost 6 bases, with 14 bases spanning the gap. The CDR3 consists of 13 residues. The CDR3 region is CASSSPETGEQYF. CDR3 bases: TGTGCCAGCAGCTCCCCAGAAACAGGCGAGCAGTACTTC.

V gene TRBV6-5 combines with J gene TRBJ2-7; D not resolved. The CDR3 contains 14 residues. V lost 2 bases, J lost 2 bases, and 10 bases lay in between. Germline V gives CDR1 MNHEY, CDR2 SVGAGI. The chain's CDR3 is CASSYQHRPYEQYF. CDR3 nucleotide sequence: TGTGCCAGCAGTTACCAACACCGACCCTACGAGCAGTACTTC.

The chain recombines TRBV6-1 with TRBJ1-5; D is ambiguous. This CDR3 is 14 amino acids long. CDR1 and CDR2 from the germline V gene are MNHNS and SASEGT. The ends were cut back, 8 bases at V and 9 bases at J, with 20 bases in the middle. CDR3 loop: CASSPGRSGGPQHF. Here the CDR3 DNA reads TGTGCCAGCTCCCCCGGCAGGTCCGGTGGGCCCCAGCATTTT.

This rearrangement joins TRBV7-9 to TRBJ2-1, with 12 bases aligning to TRBD2. This CDR3 is built from 17 residues. V lost 4 bases and J lost 1; bases outside the gene matches: 5. Germline-derived CDR1 and CDR2 are SEHNR and FQNEAQ (reference sequence). The CDR3 spells CASSSGLAGSSYNEQFF. The CDR3, as DNA: TGTGCCAGCAGCTCCGGACTAGCGGGGAGTTCCTACAATGAGCAGTTCTTC.